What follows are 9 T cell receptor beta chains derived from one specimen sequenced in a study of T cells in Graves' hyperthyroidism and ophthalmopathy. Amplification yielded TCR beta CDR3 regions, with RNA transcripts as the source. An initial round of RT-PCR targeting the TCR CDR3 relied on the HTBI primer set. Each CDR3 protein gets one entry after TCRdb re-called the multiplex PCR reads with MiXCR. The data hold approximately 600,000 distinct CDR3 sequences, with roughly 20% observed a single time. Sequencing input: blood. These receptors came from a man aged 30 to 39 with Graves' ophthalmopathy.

CDR3 in amino acids: CASSGPVQETQYF. CDR3 nucleotide sequence: TGTGCCAGCAGTGGGCCAGTCCAAGAGACCCAGTACTTC. The chain links TRBV6-1 to TRBJ2-5; D call uncertain. The CDR3 totals 13 residues. Per germline, CDR1 MNHNS and CDR2 SASEGT. The V and J ends lost 4 bases and 1 base respectively, with 7 bases between them.

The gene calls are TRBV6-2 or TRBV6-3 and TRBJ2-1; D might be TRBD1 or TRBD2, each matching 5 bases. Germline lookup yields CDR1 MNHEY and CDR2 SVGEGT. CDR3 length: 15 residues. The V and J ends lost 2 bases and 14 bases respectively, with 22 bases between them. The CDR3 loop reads CASSYPPGARGREFF. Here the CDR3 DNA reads TGTGCCAGCAGTTACCCACCCGGGGCCCGGGGCCGGGAGTTCTTC.

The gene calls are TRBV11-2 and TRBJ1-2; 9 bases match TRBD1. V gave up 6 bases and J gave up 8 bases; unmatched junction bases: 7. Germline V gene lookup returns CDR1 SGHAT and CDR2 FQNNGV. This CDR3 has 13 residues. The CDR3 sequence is CASRAGTGNGYTF. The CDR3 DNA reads TGTGCCAGCAGAGCCGGGACAGGGAACGGCTACACCTTC.

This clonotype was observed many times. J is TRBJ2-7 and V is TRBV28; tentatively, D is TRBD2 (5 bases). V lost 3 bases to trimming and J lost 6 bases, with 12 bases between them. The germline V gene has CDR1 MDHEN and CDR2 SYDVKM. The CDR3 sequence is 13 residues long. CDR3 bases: TGTGCCAGCAGTTTTTGGCCGGGATCCGAGCAGTACTTC. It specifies CASSFWPGSEQYF.

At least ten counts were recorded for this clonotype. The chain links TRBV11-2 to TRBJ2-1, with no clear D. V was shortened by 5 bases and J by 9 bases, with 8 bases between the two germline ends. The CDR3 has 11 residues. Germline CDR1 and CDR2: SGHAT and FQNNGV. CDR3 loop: CASSLLSEQFF. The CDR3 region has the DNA TGTGCCAGCAGCCTTTTAAGTGAGCAGTTCTTC.

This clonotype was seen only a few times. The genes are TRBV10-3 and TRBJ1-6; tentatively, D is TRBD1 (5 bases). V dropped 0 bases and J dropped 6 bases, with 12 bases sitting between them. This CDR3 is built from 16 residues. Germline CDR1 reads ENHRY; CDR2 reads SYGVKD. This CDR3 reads CAISESISRVNSPLHF. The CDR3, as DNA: TGTGCCATCAGTGAGTCGATTAGCAGGGTTAATTCACCCCTCCACTTT.

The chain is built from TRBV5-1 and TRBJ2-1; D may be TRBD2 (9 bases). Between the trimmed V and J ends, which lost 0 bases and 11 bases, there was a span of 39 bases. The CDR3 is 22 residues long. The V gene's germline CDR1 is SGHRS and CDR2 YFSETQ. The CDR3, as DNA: TGCGCCAGCAGCTTGGCCGGGACAGGACTTAGCGGGAGAAGGGGAGGGGTTCAAAAGCAGTTCTTC. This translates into CASSLAGTGLSGRRGGVQKQFF.

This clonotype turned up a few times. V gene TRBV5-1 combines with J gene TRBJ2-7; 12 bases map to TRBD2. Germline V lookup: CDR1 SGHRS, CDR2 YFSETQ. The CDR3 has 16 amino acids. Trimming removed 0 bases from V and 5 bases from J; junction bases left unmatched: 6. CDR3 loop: CASSLARLAGVNEQYF. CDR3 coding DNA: TGCGCCAGCAGCTTGGCCCGACTAGCGGGAGTGAACGAGCAGTACTTC.

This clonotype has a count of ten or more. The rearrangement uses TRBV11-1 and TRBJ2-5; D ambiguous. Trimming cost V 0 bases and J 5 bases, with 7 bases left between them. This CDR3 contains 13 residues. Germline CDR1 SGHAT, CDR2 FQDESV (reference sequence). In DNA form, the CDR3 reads TGTGCCAGCAGCTTAGCGCTAGGGGAGACCCAGTACTTC. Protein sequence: CASSLALGETQYF.